This is a list of T cell receptor beta chains from one sample in a study of CD8+ T cells in alopecia areata. Data came from immunoSEQ multiplex PCR; TCRdb stores just in-frame clones and leaves some out. Among hundreds of thousands of clones listed, roughly 66% were seen once. The source material was CD4+ T cells sorted from blood, sampled at week 44, from a patient treated with tofacitinib. The receptor set was obtained from a human donor with alopecia areata. CDR3s include the opening cysteine and the closing phenylalanine or tryptophan. The order of the fields is D gene, clone size, V gene, J gene, CDR3 protein, CDR3 DNA. The D gene is left open where the match is weak. A row's size may be missing; if present it is once, few, many or a size class.

.	.	TRBV30	TRBJ2-1	CAWSQGTTSYNEQFF	TGTGCCTGGAGTCAAGGGACGACTTCCTACAATGAGCAGTTCTTC
.	.	TRBV2	TRBJ2-7	CASSRASYEQYF	TGTGCCAGCAGTCGGGCCTCCTACGAGCAGTACTTC
.	.	TRBV5-1	TRBJ1-5	CASSLESRDNQPQHF	TGCGCCAGCAGCTTGGAATCTAGGGACAATCAGCCCCAGCATTTT
.	.	TRBV30	TRBJ2-1	CAWSVSYVFNEQFF	TGTGCCTGGAGTGTCTCGTACGTTTTCAATGAGCAGTTCTTC
.	.	TRBV29-1	TRBJ1-1	CSVQRLNTEAFF	TGCAGCGTACAGCGACTGAACACTGAAGCTTTCTTT
.	.	TRBV6-5	TRBJ1-2	CASSYVPPESLGGYTF	TGTGCCAGCAGTTACGTCCCCCCTGAGTCCCTGGGTGGCTACACCTTC
.	.	TRBV7-6	TRBJ1-5	CASSPTGNRANQPQHF	TGTGCCAGCAGTCCAACGGGGAACCGGGCAAATCAGCCCCAGCATTTT
TRBD1	once	TRBV7-2	TRBJ1-2	CASSLEGAGYGYTF	TGTGCCAGCAGCTTAGAGGGGGCAGGCTATGGCTACACCTTC
TRBD1	.	TRBV29-1	TRBJ2-7	CSGGQGYEQYF	TGCAGCGGGGGACAGGGCTACGAGCAGTACTTC
TRBD1	once	TRBV11-1	TRBJ1-2	CASSSQRTGNGYTF	TGTGCCAGCAGCTCCCAGCGGACAGGGAATGGCTACACCTTC
.	.	TRBV7-2	TRBJ1-1	CASNSGGGTEAFF	TGTGCCAGCAATTCCGGGGGGGGCACTGAAGCTTTCTTT
.	.	TRBV2	TRBJ2-7	CASKRVSYEQYF	TGTGCCAGTAAGAGGGTGAGCTACGAGCAGTACTTC
.	.	TRBV15	TRBJ1-2	CATSREVSPTYGYTF	TGTGCCACCAGCAGAGAGGTTTCACCTACCTATGGCTACACCTTC
TRBD1	many	TRBV4-3	TRBJ2-7	CASSQYQPGTGWISSYEQYF	TGCGCCAGCAGCCAATATCAACCCGGGACAGGTTGGATCAGCTCCTACGAGCAGTACTTC
.	.	TRBV30	TRBJ2-1	CAWSRGRGSGEQFF	TGTGCCTGGAGCCGGGGTCGGGGCAGCGGTGAGCAGTTCTTC
.	.	TRBV6-5	TRBJ2-2	CASSYSGGPVTGELFF	TGTGCCAGCAGTTACTCGGGGGGTCCGGTGACCGGGGAGCTGTTTTTT
.	few	TRBV6-6	TRBJ1-3	CASSYIDNTIYF	TGTGCCAGCAGTTACATTGATAACACCATATATTTT
.	.	TRBV5-1	TRBJ2-5	CASSLERPQETQYF	TGCGCCAGCAGCTTGGAGCGCCCTCAAGAGACCCAGTACTTC
TRBD2	few	TRBV5-1	TRBJ2-5	CASSLASSGGRGETQYF	TGCGCCAGCAGCTTGGCGAGTAGCGGAGGGAGGGGAGAGACCCAGTACTTC
TRBD1	.	TRBV7-8	TRBJ1-4	CASSLRQGSAEKLFF	TGTGCCAGCAGCCTACGACAGGGGTCAGCTGAAAAACTGTTTTTT
.	.	TRBV27	TRBJ1-1	CASSEGLKAFF	TGTGCCAGCTCCGAGGGCTTAAAAGCTTTCTTT
TRBD1	few	TRBV7-2	TRBJ2-3	CASSARTGDTQYF	TGTGCCAGCAGCGCCCGGACAGGAGATACGCAGTATTTT
.	.	TRBV5-6	TRBJ2-1	CASSLNGNLVYNEQFF	TGTGCCAGCAGCCTGAATGGCAATCTCGTCTACAATGAGCAGTTCTTC
TRBD1	few	TRBV4-3	TRBJ1-4	CASSQGDRDNEKLFF	TGCGCCAGCAGCCAAGGCGACAGGGATAATGAAAAACTGTTTTTT
.	.	TRBV29-1	TRBJ2-5	CSVTPGTSQGTQYF	TGCAGCGTAACTCCCGGGACATCCCAGGGGACCCAGTACTTC
.	.	TRBV25-1	TRBJ1-5	CASSSLMGQPQHF	TGTGCCAGCAGTAGCCTCATGGGACAGCCCCAGCATTTT
.	.	TRBV29-1	TRBJ1-5	CSVAGQPNQPQHF	TGCAGCGTTGCCGGGCAGCCCAATCAGCCCCAGCATTTT
TRBD2	.	TRBV6-5	TRBJ2-1	CASRPGTSGEQFF	TGTGCCAGCAGGCCCGGGACTAGCGGGGAGCAGTTCTTC
TRBD1	.	TRBV2	TRBJ2-5	CASKSQGTPRETQYF	TGTGCCAGCAAGTCACAGGGGACCCCCAGGGAGACCCAGTACTTC
.	.	TRBV6-5	TRBJ1-6	CASSPRGIGSPLHF	TGTGCCAGCAGCCCTAGAGGGATCGGTTCACCCCTCCACTTT
.	.	TRBV30	TRBJ1-2	CAWSGRYSDGYTF	TGTGCCTGGAGTGGAAGGTATTCCGATGGCTACACCTTC
TRBD2	.	TRBV6-1	TRBJ2-3	CASSGMTSGGLADTQYF	TGTGCCAGCAGTGGGATGACTAGCGGGGGACTCGCAGATACGCAGTATTTT
TRBD1	.	TRBV30	TRBJ1-1	CAWNPYKPGQKNTEAFF	TGTGCCTGGAATCCCTATAAACCGGGACAGAAGAACACTGAAGCTTTCTTT
TRBD1	.	TRBV30	TRBJ1-6	CAWTPGGTVYNSPLHF	TGTGCCTGGACCCCCGGGGGGACAGTTTATAATTCACCCCTCCACTTT
.	.	TRBV19	TRBJ1-1	CASRSRAMNTEAFF	TGTGCCAGTAGAAGCCGGGCTATGAACACTGAAGCTTTCTTT
.	.	TRBV21-1	TRBJ2-3	CASSKSPGQILTDTQYF	TGTGCCAGCAGCAAAAGCCCGGGACAGATACTCACAGATACGCAGTATTTT
TRBD1	few	TRBV29-1	TRBJ2-7	CSGQGSYEQYF	TGCAGCGGACAGGGGTCCTACGAGCAGTACTTC
TRBD1	.	TRBV7-9	TRBJ2-3	CASSFTGGYTDTQYF	TGTGCCAGCAGCTTTACAGGGGGCTACACAGATACGCAGTATTTT
TRBD2	.	TRBV29-1	TRBJ2-3	CSVLQSGVTDTQYF	TGCAGCGTTCTCCAGAGCGGGGTCACAGATACGCAGTATTTT
.	.	TRBV5-1	TRBJ2-2	CASSFGGSTGELFF	TGCGCCAGCAGCTTTGGAGGGAGCACCGGGGAGCTGTTTTTT
.	once	TRBV28	TRBJ2-3	CASSLIVRADTQYF	TGTGCCAGCAGTTTAATCGTGCGGGCAGATACGCAGTATTTT
TRBD2	.	TRBV2	TRBJ2-5	CASNRLAEQETQYF	TGTGCCAGCAATAGACTAGCGGAGCAAGAGACCCAGTACTTC
TRBD1	.	TRBV5-1	TRBJ2-5	CASSPSDRGLGETQYF	TGCGCCAGCAGCCCCTCGGACAGGGGCTTAGGAGAGACCCAGTACTTC
TRBD2	.	TRBV12-5	TRBJ2-1	CASGIGTSGGDEQFF	TGTGCTAGTGGTATCGGGACTAGCGGGGGGGACGAGCAGTTCTTC
.	.	TRBV5-1	TRBJ1-1	CASSFFSRGSDTEAFF	TGCGCCAGCAGCTTTTTTAGTCGGGGTTCGGACACTGAAGCTTTCTTT
.	.	TRBV19	TRBJ1-5	CASGGSQPQHF	TGTGCCAGTGGGGGGAGTCAGCCCCAGCATTTT
.	.	TRBV5-1	TRBJ1-1	CASSLDIGRGNTEAFF	TGCGCCAGCAGCTTGGATATAGGGAGAGGGAACACTGAAGCTTTCTTT
.	.	TRBV6-5	TRBJ2-1	CASKIWGRDGAEQFF	TGTGCCAGCAAAATTTGGGGGCGGGATGGGGCTGAGCAGTTCTTC
.	.	TRBV11-2	TRBJ2-2	CASSLSGTGELFF	TGTGCCAGCAGTCTGAGCGGCACCGGGGAGCTGTTTTTT